These T cell receptor beta chains were read from a single sample in a study of T cell responses to AZD1222 COVID-19 vaccine. Generated by immunoSEQ multiplex PCR, the TCRdb table keeps only in-frame clones and is missing some. This table has 120,000 to 150,000 clones, 90% to 95% appearing once. Here the sequenced sample was peripheral blood, taken 28 days after the second AZD1222 dose. The source is an adult who received the AZD1222 COVID-19 vaccine. CDR3s include the opening cysteine and the closing phenylalanine or tryptophan. A D gene is named only where the DNA matches it firmly. Size tells how often a clone was seen (once, few, many) or the class of an expanded clone, and some rows leave it out.

V gene,CDR3 length,D gene,J gene,clone size,CDR3 DNA,CDR3 protein
TRBV3-1/TRBV3-2,15,TRBD1,TRBJ2-5,.,TGTGCCAGCAGCCAAGAGCAGGGGGTTACGGAGACCCAGTACTTC,CASSQEQGVTETQYF
TRBV19,15,.,TRBJ1-6,once,TGTGCCAGTAGTATAGGGGGGGGATATAATTCACCCCTCCACTTT,CASSIGGGYNSPLHF
TRBV11-3,14,.,TRBJ2-7,.,TGTGCCAGCAGCTTAACGACAGGCCGCTACGAGCAGTACTTC,CASSLTTGRYEQYF
TRBV19,15,.,TRBJ2-7,.,TGTGCCAGTAGTATAGGTGTCGTCCTTTCCTACGAGCAGTACTTC,CASSIGVVLSYEQYF
TRBV2,17,TRBD2,TRBJ2-7,.,TGTGCCAGCAGTGAAAAGAGCATGTTAGCGGGAGTGTACGAGCAGTACTTC,CASSEKSMLAGVYEQYF
TRBV20-1,13,.,TRBJ1-5,.,TGCAGTGCTAGTGAGACCATAAATCAGCCCCAGCATTTT,CSASETINQPQHF
TRBV6-5,14,.,TRBJ1-1,.,TGTGCCAGCAAGTTCCCCGGCGGGAACACTGAAGCTTTCTTT,CASKFPGGNTEAFF
TRBV19,11,.,TRBJ1-3,.,TGTGCCAGTAGCCGAGGAAACACCATATATTTT,CASSRGNTIYF
TRBV9,13,TRBD2,TRBJ2-2,.,TGTGCCAGCAGCGCTTCGGGAGGAGGGGAGCTGTTTTTT,CASSASGGGELFF
TRBV7-9,18,TRBD1,TRBJ2-2,.,TGTGCCAGCAGCCCCCGGTTTCGGGACAGGGGGACCGCCGGGGAGCTGTTTTTT,CASSPRFRDRGTAGELFF
TRBV5-1,19,TRBD1,TRBJ2-6,.,TGCGCCAGCAGCTTGGGGCTAGGGGGCTTCGGGTCTGGGGCCAACGTCCTGACTTTC,CASSLGLGGFGSGANVLTF
TRBV27,14,.,TRBJ1-2,.,TGTGCCAGCGGCCCCCTCACAAGCCCTGCTGGCTACACCTTC,CASGPLTSPAGYTF
TRBV13,16,.,TRBJ2-1,.,TGTGCCAGCAGCGCTCGATCGGGACGCATGTACAATGAGCAGTTCTTC,CASSARSGRMYNEQFF
TRBV7-2,15,TRBD2,TRBJ2-1,.,TGTGCCAGCAGGACACGAGCGGGAGCTGAGGGTGAGCAGTTCTTC,CASRTRAGAEGEQFF
TRBV5-4,15,TRBD2,TRBJ2-5,.,TGTGCCAGCAGCTTTCTGGCGGGAGAGGGGGAGACCCAGTACTTC,CASSFLAGEGETQYF
TRBV27,14,.,TRBJ1-5,once,TGTGCCAGCAGTTTAATTTCAGGGATGGAGCCCCAGCATTTT,CASSLISGMEPQHF
TRBV11-2,16,TRBD2,TRBJ2-1,few,TGTGCCAGCAGCAGAACCGGGACTAGGCCCTACAATGAGCAGTTCTTC,CASSRTGTRPYNEQFF
TRBV12-3/TRBV12-4,13,TRBD1,TRBJ1-1,.,TGTGCCAGCAGCAGATCAGGGGGCACTGAAGCTTTCTTT,CASSRSGGTEAFF
TRBV19,15,TRBD1,TRBJ1-5,.,TGTGCCAGTAGCCAGACAGGGGGAAGCAATCAGCCCCAGCATTTT,CASSQTGGSNQPQHF
TRBV19,13,TRBD2,TRBJ2-3,.,TGTGCCAGTAGTATTGAGGGACTAGGGGCTCCGTATTTT,CASSIEGLGAPYF
TRBV29-1,11,.,TRBJ1-3,.,TGCAGCGTTTGGAGCAGAAACACCATATATTTT,CSVWSRNTIYF
TRBV19,16,.,TRBJ1-2,.,TGTGCCAGTAGCCTCCAGGCACAGGGACCATTCTATGGCTACACCTTC,CASSLQAQGPFYGYTF
TRBV2,14,.,TRBJ2-3,.,TGTGCCAGCAGTTCCGGGGGCACCACAGATACGCAGTATTTT,CASSSGGTTDTQYF
TRBV30,18,TRBD1,TRBJ2-7,once,TGTGCCTGGAGTGTACGTCGGGGACAGGGGATCGGTAACTACGAGCAGTACTTC,CAWSVRRGQGIGNYEQYF
TRBV5-4,15,.,TRBJ2-5,.,TGTGCCAGCAGCTTGGGACGGAGCGAACTAGCGACCCAGTACTTC,CASSLGRSELATQYF
TRBV5-4,14,TRBD1,TRBJ1-1,.,TGTGCCAGCAGCTTAGGACAGGGGCGCTCTGAAGCTTTCTTT,CASSLGQGRSEAFF
TRBV7-6,13,TRBD1,TRBJ2-3,.,TGTGCCAGCAGCCGCAACAGGGGGGATACGCAGTATTTT,CASSRNRGDTQYF
TRBV11-2,15,.,TRBJ1-5,.,TGTGCCAGCAGCTTAGAGGGATACTTCGGCAGGCCCCAGCATTTT,CASSLEGYFGRPQHF
TRBV7-2,16,TRBD1,TRBJ1-1,.,TGTGCCAGCAGCCTGGGGGGACAGGTAACGAACACTGAAGCTTTCTTT,CASSLGGQVTNTEAFF
TRBV18,12,.,TRBJ2-7,once,TGTGCCAGCTCCCCCAATGGGTACGAGCAGTACTTC,CASSPNGYEQYF
TRBV28,16,.,TRBJ1-1,.,TGTGCCAGCAGAAAATTGACAGGAGGCCCCGACACTGAAGCTTTCTTT,CASRKLTGGPDTEAFF
TRBV25-1,14,.,TRBJ1-2,.,TGTGCCAGCAGTGAACCGGGGGCCAACTATGGCTACACCTTC,CASSEPGANYGYTF
TRBV19,18,TRBD1,TRBJ2-6,.,TGTGCCAGTAGAAAGTTGGTAGGACAGGCAGGTGGGGCCAACGTCCTGACTTTC,CASRKLVGQAGGANVLTF
TRBV6-5,14,.,TRBJ1-1,.,TGTGCCAGTAATGACTTGTATGGAGACACTGAAGCTTTCTTT,CASNDLYGDTEAFF
TRBV7-2,17,TRBD2,TRBJ2-3,.,TGTGCCAGCAGCACCGGACTAGCGGGGGGACGGACAGATACGCAGTATTTT,CASSTGLAGGRTDTQYF
TRBV5-3,16,.,TRBJ2-3,.,TGTGCCAGAAGCCCCCTTTTCCCGCCCTCGACAGATACGCAGTATTTT,CARSPLFPPSTDTQYF
TRBV25-1,13,.,TRBJ2-3,.,TGTGCCAGCAGTGACCGTTCCCCCGATACGCAGTATTTT,CASSDRSPDTQYF
TRBV6-5,14,.,TRBJ2-7,once,TGTGCCAGCAGCCGCGCCTCGGGGGTACGGGAGCAGTACTTC,CASSRASGVREQYF
TRBV27,14,.,TRBJ2-7,.,TGTGCCAGCAGTCAACTTACTTCGTGGGACGAGCAGTACTTC,CASSQLTSWDEQYF
TRBV13,15,.,TRBJ2-2,.,TGTGCCAGCCGACCCTGGGACCTTACCACCGGGGAGCTGTTTTTT,CASRPWDLTTGELFF
TRBV3-1/TRBV3-2,13,.,TRBJ1-1,.,TGTGCCAGCAGCGACACAAGGGACACTGAAGCTTTCTTT,CASSDTRDTEAFF
TRBV10-3,16,TRBD2,TRBJ2-1,.,TGTGCCATCAGTGTAGGGGGACTAGCGGGTCCGGATGAGCAGTTCTTC,CAISVGGLAGPDEQFF
TRBV3-1/TRBV3-2,17,.,TRBJ1-4,.,TGTGCCAGCAGCCGCCCGACAGGTCCAGCAACTAATGAAAAACTGTTTTTT,CASSRPTGPATNEKLFF
TRBV29-1,11,TRBD1,TRBJ2-7,.,TGCAGCGGGGGACAGGGCTACGAGCAGTACTTC,CSGGQGYEQYF
TRBV6-5,15,TRBD2,TRBJ2-7,.,TGTGCCAGCAGGCCTGCGGGAGAGACGACTACGAGGCAGTACTTC,CASRPAGETTTRQYF